Reported below is one T cell receptor beta chain. Its target is unknown. These data are taken from a study of long-term antiretroviral therapy in people with HIV. Survey-level resolution applied to immunoSEQ assay v3.0. Profiling relied on immunoSEQ multiplex PCR, and the TCRdb table lists in-frame clones only, not all of them. The sample includes about 18,000 clones, roughly 89% of them seen just once. Study-wide findings and caveats: The clones with expansion before ART were dominant in the repertoire at all time points. Transplant-donor-level diversity was not reached after ART, though diversity increased.

Sequences were derived from unsorted PBMCs, sampled 3 years after starting antiretroviral therapy. The clonotype was recovered from a man between 50 and 59 years old with HIV.

CDR3 amino acids: CASSISADSYEQYF. The CDR3 bases are TGTGCCAGCAGCATCTCGGCAGACTCCTACGAGCAGTACTTC. The rearrangement joins TRBV9 to TRBJ2-7, with D uncertain. Trimming left V 4 bases short and J 0 bases short, with 11 bases between. Germline lookup yields CDR1 SGDLS and CDR2 YYNGEE. This CDR3 comprises 14 residues.